Sequencing of this T cell receptor (beta chain) was carried out in a study of T cells after yellow fever vaccination. About the study: Those fractions that held only low numbers of cells were prepared using the SMART-Seq v4 Ultra Low Input RNA kit. Overall study findings and caveats: A small proportion of clonotypes was detected in both the CD4 and CD8 compartments.

The sample holds a few counts of this clonotype. Antigen specificity is unknown. The 5'RACE template-switching step produced TCR cDNA and added a universal primer site and UMIs. TCRdb passed the 5' RACE reads through MiXCR, listing each CDR3 protein once. This sample yields 350,000 to 550,000 distinct CDR3 sequences, of which around a sixth are seen a single time; 15% to 20% belongs to the top ten. V lost 4 bases and J lost 14, with 21 bases in between. The length of the CDR3 is 14 residues. Germline V CDR1 and CDR2: DFQATT, SNEGSKA (reference sequence). V gene TRBV20-1 combines with J gene TRBJ1-6; no definite D call. The source material was PBMCs, sampled before the yellow fever booster vaccination. The source is a man aged 18 to 30 who received the YFV17D yellow fever vaccine. The chain's CDR3 is CSATRDGEGRALHF. The DNA of the CDR3 is TGCAGTGCTACCCGGGATGGGGAGGGCAGAGCCCTCCACTTT.